These 14 T cell receptor beta chains came from one sample sequenced in a study of molecular identifiers for immune sequencing clone quantification. TCRdb itself ran the PCR reads through MiXCR, one entry per CDR3 protein. The repertoire has about 100,000 distinct CDR3 sequences, 30% to 45% of them found once; the top ten carry 9.5% to 10%. Source material: naive CD8+ T cells from blood, with Jurkat cell RNA spiked in. Noted subset: FACS-sorted CD8+CD4-CCR7+CD45RA+ naive T cells. All receptors derive from a human donor in good health. Some libraries in this study had Jurkat cell RNA spiked in.

This chain connects TRBV27 to TRBJ1-1; D perhaps matches TRBD1 (5 bases). There are 13 residues in the CDR3. Germline V gene sequence: CDR1 MNHEY, CDR2 SMNVEV (reference sequence). Trimming left V 5 bases short and J 1 base short, with 8 bases between. The CDR3 loop reads CASSVDRNTEAFF. The CDR3 nucleotides are TGTGCCAGCAGTGTTGACAGGAACACTGAAGCTTTCTTT.

The J gene is TRBJ2-3, the V gene TRBV7-2, with 10 bases fitting TRBD2. CDR1 is SGHTA, CDR2 FQGNSA, per germline. V lost 6 bases to trimming and J lost 2 bases; unmatched junction nucleotides: 5. This CDR3 has 15 residues. The chain's CDR3 is CASRIAGGNTDTQYF. The CDR3 DNA sequence: TGTGCCAGCAGAATAGCGGGAGGCAACACAGATACGCAGTATTTT. Filled out from reference TRBV7-2 and TRBJ2-3, the complete variable domain reads GAGVSQSPSNKVTEKGKDVELRCDPISGHTALYWYRQSLGQGLEFLIYFQGNSAPDKSGLPSDRFSAERTGGSVSTLTIQRTQQEDSAVYLCASRIAGGNTDTQYFGPGTRLTVL.

This clonotype was picked up one time. CDR3 in amino acids: CASSMREKLFF. CDR3 DNA sequence: TGTGCCAGCAGTATGCGGGAAAAACTGTTTTTT. This chain links TRBV28 with TRBJ1-4; the D is unclear. The CDR3 has 11 amino acids. Deletions cut 5 bases from V and 8 bases from J, with 6 bases between. Germline CDR1 and CDR2: MDHEN and SYDVKM.

The sample holds a few counts of this clonotype. The chain links TRBV7-6 to TRBJ2-1, with D perhaps matching TRBD2 (5 bases). Germline lookup yields CDR1 SGHVS and CDR2 FNYEAQ. This CDR3 region has 15 residues. Trimming stripped 5 bases from V and 3 bases from J, with 14 bases between. This CDR3 is CASSPTSALYNEQFF. CDR3 nucleotides: TGTGCCAGCAGCCCTACTAGTGCCCTCTACAATGAGCAGTTCTTC.

The chain employs TRBV5-1 and TRBJ2-2, with a weak D call TRBD2 (5 bases). The CDR3 runs to 14 residues. V dropped 4 bases and J dropped 6 bases, with 13 bases sitting between them. CDR1 and CDR2 from the germline V gene are SGHRS and YFSETQ. CDR3 amino acids: CASSPGIPPGELFF. The CDR3 region has the DNA TGCGCCAGCAGCCCCGGGATTCCCCCCGGGGAGCTGTTTTTT.

The sample holds many counts of this clonotype. The rearrangement joins TRBV12-3 or TRBV12-4 to TRBJ1-5, with no clear D. The CDR3 extends over 14 amino acids. Trimming stripped 2 bases from V and 2 bases from J, with 7 bases between. The DNA of the CDR3 is TGTGCCAGCAGTTTATGGGGAGGCAATCAGCCCCAGCATTTT. Translated: CASSLWGGNQPQHF.

Concerning this clonotype: The CDR3 does not end in the conserved phenylalanine or tryptophan, so this is likely a read error. V gene TRBV7-9 combines with J gene TRBJ1-5, with D uncertain. This CDR3 has 16 residues. The germline V and J ends were trimmed by 1 base and 5 bases, with 15 bases remaining between them. Per the germline V gene, CDR1 is SEHNR and CDR2 is FQNEAQ (reference sequence). CDR3 coding DNA: TGTGCCAGCAGCTTAGGATCCGTGGGCTTATATCAGCCCCAGCATCTT. Translated: CASSLGSVGLYQPQHL.

The genes are TRBV11-3 and TRBJ2-2; 10 positions agree with TRBD2. Germline trimming cut 8 bases from V and 3 bases from J; bases unmatched to any gene: 0. This CDR3 has 13 amino acids. The germline V gene encodes CDR1 SGHNT and CDR2 YENEEA. The CDR3, as DNA: TGTGCCAGCGGACTAGCGGACACCGGGGAGCTGTTTTTT. Amino acid sequence: CASGLADTGELFF.

The V gene is TRBV28, the J gene TRBJ2-7; tentatively, D is TRBD1 or TRBD2 (5 bases each). V was cut by 7 bases and J by 2 bases, with 12 bases left in between. Per the germline V gene, CDR1 is MDHEN and CDR2 is SYDVKM. The CDR3 runs to 13 residues. CDR3 nucleotides: TGTGCCAGCAAAGTGGGGGTTACCTACGAGCAGTACTTC. Amino acids: CASKVGVTYEQYF.

The V and J genes are TRBV4-3 and TRBJ2-7; maybe TRBD2 (6 bases). CDR1 and CDR2 from the germline V gene are LGHNA and YSLEER. The CDR3 runs to 16 residues. V was cut by 0 bases and J by 4 bases, with 16 bases left in between. The CDR3 DNA sequence: TGCGCCAGCAGCCAAGATCAAGCTCCCGGGGGATACGAGCAGTACTTC. It specifies CASSQDQAPGGYEQYF.

This clonotype was counted between two and nine times. The chain employs TRBV7-2 and TRBJ2-3; 11 bases are shared with TRBD2. The trim removed 4 bases at V and 4 bases at J, leaving 7 bases unmatched. The CDR3 loop spans 16 amino acids. CDR1 and CDR2 (germline): SGHTA, FQGNSA. CDR3 sequence reads: CASSSPSGRRADTQYF. CDR3 bases: TGTGCCAGCAGCTCCCCTAGCGGGAGGCGCGCAGATACGCAGTATTTT.

As regards this clonotype: Compared with germline, one end of the junction differs, possibly owing to a read error. The rearrangement joins TRBV28 to TRBJ2-3; TRBD1 matches at 7 bases. Germline assignment: CDR1 MDHEN and CDR2 SYDVKM. The CDR3 is 15 amino acids. The CDR3 DNA is TGTGCCAGCTGTTTAGCCTTACAGGGGACAGATACGCTGTATTTT. This encodes CASCLALQGTDTLYF.

The chain's CDR3 is CASRDGLAGVGEQFF. As DNA, the CDR3 is TGTGCCAGCAGAGACGGACTAGCGGGAGTGGGCGAGCAGTTCTTC. The chain has TRBV6-2 or TRBV6-3 and TRBJ2-1; 13 bases are a match to TRBD2. The germline CDR1 and CDR2 sequences are MNHEY and SVGEGT. The CDR3 covers 15 residues. V lost 6 bases to trimming and J lost 10 bases; unmatched junction nucleotides: 9.

This clonotype was seen a handful of times. The chain couples TRBV5-4 to TRBJ2-2; 9 bases line up with TRBD1. CDR1 SGHNT and CDR2 YYREEE come from the germline V gene (reference sequence). This CDR3 region has 16 residues. Trimming at V came to 4 bases and at J to 6 bases, leaving 10 bases not matched to a gene. In DNA, the CDR3 is TGTGCCAGCAGCCATCTGTACAGGGGGCCCCCCGGGGAGCTGTTTTTT. This encodes CASSHLYRGPPGELFF. The entire variable domain, with the rest obtained from reference TRBV5-4 and TRBJ2-2, is as follows: ETGVTQSPTHLIKTRGQQVTLRCSSQSGHNTVSWYQQALGQGPQFIFQYYREEENGRGNFPPRFSGLQFPNYSSELNVNALELDDSALYLCASSHLYRGPPGELFFGEGSRLTVL.